A single sample gave rise to the 13 T cell receptor beta chains below, sequenced in a study of blood T cell repertoires in COVID-19. Profiled with immunoSEQ multiplex PCR; TCRdb holds only in-frame clones, not every one. The sample consists of around 77,000 clones, roughly 80% of them appearing once. Sequenced sample: peripheral blood. Receptors originate from a human donor in a cohort sampled during active COVID-19.

This clone occurred a few times. This sequence joins TRBV2 and TRBJ1-1; the D is unclear. This CDR3 comprises 12 residues. The V gene lost 4 bases and the J gene lost 4 bases, with 7 bases spanning the gap. Germline assignment: CDR1 SNHLY and CDR2 FYNNEI. The CDR3 DNA reads as TGTGCCAGCAGTGTGTACAGCACTGAAGCTTTCTTT. Its translation is CASSVYSTEAFF.

The rearrangement joins TRBV2 to TRBJ1-5, with D possibly being TRBD1 (5 bases). The V gene lost 4 bases and the J gene lost 6 bases, with 10 bases spanning the gap. The CDR3 totals 13 residues. CDR1 is SNHLY and CDR2 is FYNNEI in the germline V gene. CDR3 bases: TGTGCCAGCAGTGGGGGCAACGGTCAGCCCCAGCATTTT. This codes for CASSGGNGQPQHF.

The V call is TRBV7-9, the J call TRBJ1-4; perhaps TRBD1 as D (6 bases). The germline V and J ends were trimmed by 1 base and 7 bases, with 13 bases remaining between them. Germline lookup yields CDR1 SEHNR and CDR2 FQNEAQ (reference sequence). This CDR3 is built from 15 residues. Here the CDR3 reads CASSLDRAGAEKLFF. In DNA form, the CDR3 reads TGTGCCAGCAGCTTAGACAGGGCGGGGGCTGAAAAACTGTTTTTT. Looking up the rest from reference TRBV7-9 and TRBJ1-4 gives the full variable domain: DTGVSQNPRHKITKRGQNVTFRCDPISEHNRLYWYRQTLGQGPEFLTYFQNEAQLEKSRLLSDRFSAERPKGSFSTLEIQRTEQGDSAMYLCASSLDRAGAEKLFFGSGTQLSVL.

This chain's CDR3 is CATSPNHRGGANYGYTF. The CDR3 bases are TGTGCCACCAGTCCAAACCACCGCGGGGGAGCTAACTATGGCTACACCTTC. V gene TRBV24-1 combines with J gene TRBJ1-2; D perhaps matches TRBD1 (5 bases). Trimming cost V 6 bases and J 0 bases, with 19 bases left between them. The germline gives CDR1 KGHDR, CDR2 SFDVKD. The CDR3 has 17 amino acids.

The gene calls are TRBV5-4 and TRBJ1-3; D not resolved. Germline assignment: CDR1 SGHNT and CDR2 YYREEE (reference sequence). The length of the CDR3 is 15 residues. The germline V and J ends were trimmed by 2 bases and 2 bases, with 11 bases remaining between them. CDR3 DNA: TGTGCCAGCAGCTTAGGAGGGAGAGCTGGAAACACCATATATTTT. It encodes CASSLGGRAGNTIYF.

The CDR3 reads CASSPSAEYSNQPQHF. DNA of the CDR3: TGTGCCAGCTCACCGAGCGCCGAGTATAGCAATCAGCCCCAGCATTTT. V gene TRBV18 combines with J gene TRBJ1-5; D call uncertain. In germline, CDR1 is KGHSH, CDR2 LQKENI. V was shortened by 3 bases and J by 0 bases, with 12 bases between the two germline ends. The CDR3 totals 16 residues.

The V and J genes are TRBV11-2 and TRBJ1-1; D is possibly TRBD1 (6 bases). The CDR3 has 14 amino acids. The germline V gene has CDR1 SGHAT and CDR2 FQNNGV. The ends were cut back, 5 bases at V and 7 bases at J, with 17 bases in the middle. The CDR3 coding sequence is TGTGCCAGCAGCACCACAGGGAGATGGGGTGAAGCTTTCTTT. It encodes CASSTTGRWGEAFF.

The rearrangement links TRBV7-2 to TRBJ1-2, with 10 bases identical to TRBD1. In germline, CDR1 is SGHTA, CDR2 FQGNSA. This CDR3 spans 15 amino acids. The ends lost 5 bases at V and 8 bases at J; junction bases unmatched: 11. CDR3 loop: CASSLQGTGAGGYTF. The CDR3 DNA reads as TGTGCCAGCAGCCTTCAGGGGACAGGGGCCGGGGGCTACACCTTC.

This chain links TRBV12-5 with TRBJ1-1; D is unresolved. V lost 1 base to trimming and J lost 1 base, with 4 bases between them. CDR1 LGHNT and CDR2 FRNRAP come from the germline V gene. The CDR3 is 13 residues long. CDR3 in amino acids: CASGLGQNTEAFF. The CDR3 DNA follows: TGTGCTAGTGGTTTGGGACAGAACACTGAAGCTTTCTTT.

Only a few counts were recorded for this clone. The genes are TRBV6-6 and TRBJ2-7; D is perhaps TRBD2 (5 bases). The CDR3 is made up of 16 amino acids. CDR1 and CDR2 (germline): MNHNY, SVGAGI (reference sequence). V was cut by 0 bases and J by 3 bases, with 15 bases left in between. The CDR3 spells CASSYSKTRQNYEQYF. The CDR3 DNA sequence: TGTGCCAGCAGTTACTCGAAAACTAGACAAAACTACGAGCAGTACTTC.

V and J are TRBV12-3 or TRBV12-4 and TRBJ1-5, with no clear D. Trimming shortened V by 7 bases and J by 12 bases, and 13 bases separated the two germline ends. The length of the CDR3 is 11 residues. The CDR3 nucleotides read TGTGCCAGCAATAACATGGGCAGCCAGCATTTT. Translating gives CASNNMGSQHF.

Points on this clone: Other DNA sequences in the sample encode the same CDR3. The V call is TRBV29-1, the J call TRBJ1-2; 7 nucleotides align to TRBD1. Germline V lookup: CDR1 SQVTM, CDR2 ANQGSEA. The CDR3 runs to 12 residues. With V trimmed by 1 base and J by 6 bases, 2 bases remained unmatched. CDR3: CSVEGQGNGYTF. Here the CDR3 DNA reads TGCAGCGTTGAAGGACAGGGCAATGGCTACACCTTC.

The chain carries TRBV9 and TRBJ2-1, with D unresolved. In germline, CDR1 is SGDLS, CDR2 YYNGEE. V was shortened by 0 bases and J by 8 bases, with 6 bases between the two germline ends. The CDR3 is 12 residues long. The CDR3 DNA is TGTGCCAGCAGCGTAGTTGGGCATGAGCAGTTCTTC. Encoded protein: CASSVVGHEQFF.